The present T cell receptor beta chain was sequenced within a study of beta chain features in type 1 diabetes. Across the study: The number of sorted cells examined across all samples was under 140,000,000. Points from the study as a whole: Sequencing the cDNA could make cells with high TCR expression show up more than they should. Shorter TCRB CDR3s, moderately but significantly so, were found in Type 1 diabetes patients in all four CD4+ subsets.

In its sample, this clone was seen a few times. Its antigen remains unidentified. Purity exceeding 95% was reached by all sorted populations. V was clipped by 3 bases and J by 6 bases, with 8 bases between them. The CDR3 sequence is 11 residues long. Germline V lookup: CDR1 GTSNPN, CDR2 SVGIG (reference sequence). Investigators reverse transcribed all isolated RNA, so they sequenced expressed TCRB transcripts. The method was immunoSEQ multiplex PCR; TCRdb's version includes in-frame clones alone and lacks a portion of them. The data hold some 330,000 clones, with 9.5% to 12% observed a single time. This chain connects TRBV30 to TRBJ1-1; D is unresolved. The TCR comes from a woman in her 30s in good health. The specimen was naive CD4+ T cells from blood. CDR3 in amino acids: CAWRGGAEAFF. CDR3 DNA sequence: TGTGCCTGGAGAGGAGGAGCTGAAGCTTTCTTT.